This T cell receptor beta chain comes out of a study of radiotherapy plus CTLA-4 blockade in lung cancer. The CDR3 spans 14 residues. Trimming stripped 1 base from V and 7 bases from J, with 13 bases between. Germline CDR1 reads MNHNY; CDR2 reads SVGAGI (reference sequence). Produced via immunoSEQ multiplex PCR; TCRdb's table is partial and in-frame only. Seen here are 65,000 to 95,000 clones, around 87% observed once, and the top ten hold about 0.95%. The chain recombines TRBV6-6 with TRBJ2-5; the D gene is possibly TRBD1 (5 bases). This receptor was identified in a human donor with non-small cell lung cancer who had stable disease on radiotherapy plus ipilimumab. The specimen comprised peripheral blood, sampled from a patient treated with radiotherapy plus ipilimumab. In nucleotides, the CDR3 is TGTGCCAGCAGTTACTTCCAGGGTTCAGGGACCCAGTACTTC. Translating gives CASSYFQGSGTQYF.